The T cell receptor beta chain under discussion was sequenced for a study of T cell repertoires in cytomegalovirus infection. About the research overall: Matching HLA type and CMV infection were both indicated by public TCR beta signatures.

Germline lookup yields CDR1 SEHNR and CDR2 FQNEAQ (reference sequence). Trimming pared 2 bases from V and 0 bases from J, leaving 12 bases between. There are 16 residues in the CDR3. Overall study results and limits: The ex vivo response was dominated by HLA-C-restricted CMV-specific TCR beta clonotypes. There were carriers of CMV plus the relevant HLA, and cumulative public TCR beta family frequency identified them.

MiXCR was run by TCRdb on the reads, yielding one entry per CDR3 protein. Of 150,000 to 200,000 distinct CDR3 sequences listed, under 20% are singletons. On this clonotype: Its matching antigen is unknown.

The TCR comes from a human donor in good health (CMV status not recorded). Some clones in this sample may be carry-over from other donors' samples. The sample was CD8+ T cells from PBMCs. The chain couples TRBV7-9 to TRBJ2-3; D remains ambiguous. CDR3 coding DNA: TGTGCCAGCAGCTTACGTCAAGCGCCTAGCACAGATACGCAGTATTTT. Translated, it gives CASSLRQAPSTDTQYF.